The source of this T cell receptor beta chain is a study of regulatory T cells in long-lasting Graves disease. For the study at large: Antithyroid drugs had been given to newly diagnosed Graves' patients for under 3 months.

Sample time point: newly diagnosed GD, antithyroid drugs for less than 3 months. Researchers made the TCR library from RNA that was extracted from PBMCs. This clonotype appeared many times. Its antigen is unknown. Study findings and constraints: Persistent disease exhibited a predilection for TRBV28, TRBJ1-2 and TRBJ2-5. For persistent Graves' patients, TCR diversity was lower than for newly diagnosed ones.

The authors built TCR beta libraries using iRepertoire HTBI primers and Arm-PCR of CDR3 regions. As processed by the authors: Overall, samples carried approximately 56 TRBV and 13 to 15 TRBJ segments. From the multiplex PCR reads, TCRdb called clonotypes with MiXCR, one entry per CDR3 protein. The V and J calls shown here were made by TCRdb, not taken from the authors' results. The sample gives about 300,000 distinct CDR3 sequences, roughly 18% of which show up once; more than 35% is in the top ten. Trimming pared 1 base from V and 3 bases from J, leaving 6 bases between. The CDR3 covers 13 residues. Germline V gene lookup returns CDR1 MNHEY and CDR2 SVGAGI.

The source material was peripheral blood mononuclear cells (PBMCs), sampled at new diagnosis, from a patient treated with antithyroid drugs. The V and J genes are TRBV6-5 and TRBJ1-1, with D uncertain. This sequence was found in a female donor with Graves disease. CDR3 nucleotide sequence: TGTGCCAGCAGTTACTACAGATACACTGAAGCTTTCTTT. Translation gives CASSYYRYTEAFF.